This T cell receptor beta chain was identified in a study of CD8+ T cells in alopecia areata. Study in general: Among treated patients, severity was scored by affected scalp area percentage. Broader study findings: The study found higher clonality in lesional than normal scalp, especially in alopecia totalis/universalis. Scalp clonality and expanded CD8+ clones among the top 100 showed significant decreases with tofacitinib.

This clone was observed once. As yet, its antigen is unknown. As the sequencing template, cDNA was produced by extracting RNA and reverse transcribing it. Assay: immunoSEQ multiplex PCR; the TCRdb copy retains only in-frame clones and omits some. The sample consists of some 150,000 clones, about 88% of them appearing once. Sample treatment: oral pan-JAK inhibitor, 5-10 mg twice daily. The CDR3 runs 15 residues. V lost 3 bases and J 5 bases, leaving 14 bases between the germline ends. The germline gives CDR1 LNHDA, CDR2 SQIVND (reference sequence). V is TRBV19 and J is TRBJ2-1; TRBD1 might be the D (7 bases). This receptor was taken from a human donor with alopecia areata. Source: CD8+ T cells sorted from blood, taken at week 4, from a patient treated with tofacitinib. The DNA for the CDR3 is TGTGCCAGTAGTATTCTACAGGGGACTGACAATGAGCAGTTCTTC. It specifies CASSILQGTDNEQFF.